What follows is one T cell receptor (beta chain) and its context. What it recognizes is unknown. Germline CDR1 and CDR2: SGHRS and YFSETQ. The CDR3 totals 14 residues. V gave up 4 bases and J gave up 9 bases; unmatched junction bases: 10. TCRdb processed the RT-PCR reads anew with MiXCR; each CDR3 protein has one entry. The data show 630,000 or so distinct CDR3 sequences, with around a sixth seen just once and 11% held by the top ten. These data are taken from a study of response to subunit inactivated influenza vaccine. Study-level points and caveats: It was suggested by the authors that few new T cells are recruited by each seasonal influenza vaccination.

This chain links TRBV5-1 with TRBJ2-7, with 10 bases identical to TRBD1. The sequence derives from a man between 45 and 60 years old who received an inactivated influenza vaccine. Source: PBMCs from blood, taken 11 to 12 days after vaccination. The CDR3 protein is CASSPGTGAWVQYF. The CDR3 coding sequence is TGCGCCAGCAGCCCGGGGACAGGGGCATGGGTGCAGTACTTC.